This T cell receptor (beta chain) was observed in a study of PD-1 blockade in classical Hodgkin lymphoma. This clone was seen a single time. The assay was immunoSEQ multiplex PCR, and TCRdb's table has in-frame clones only and misses some. The repertoire holds roughly 21,000 clones, with more than 70% as singletons. The germline CDR1 and CDR2 sequences are GTSNPN and SVGIG (reference sequence). The CDR3 spans 15 residues. The germline V and J ends were trimmed by 4 bases and 1 base, with 11 bases remaining between them. Time point noted: cycle 4 day 1 (C4D1), after more than five weeks of nivolumab. All trial patients relapsed after autologous stem cell transplantation.

Sequencing was performed on peripheral blood mononuclear cells (PBMCs), taken before the fourth cycle of nivolumab. This clonotype originated in a human donor with classical Hodgkin lymphoma. V usage is TRBV30 and J usage is TRBJ1-6; D might be TRBD1 (5 bases). CDR3 protein: CAWTLGGSYNSPLHF. The CDR3 bases are TGTGCCTGGACGTTGGGGGGGTCCTATAATTCACCCCTCCACTTT. Based on the CDR3 plus reference TRBV30 and TRBJ1-6, the full variable domain is SQTIHQWPATLVQPVGSPLSLECTVEGTSNPNLYWYRQAAGRGLQLLFYSVGIGQISSEVPQNLSASRPQDRQFILSSKKLLLSDSGFYLCAWTLGGSYNSPLHFGNGTRLTVT.